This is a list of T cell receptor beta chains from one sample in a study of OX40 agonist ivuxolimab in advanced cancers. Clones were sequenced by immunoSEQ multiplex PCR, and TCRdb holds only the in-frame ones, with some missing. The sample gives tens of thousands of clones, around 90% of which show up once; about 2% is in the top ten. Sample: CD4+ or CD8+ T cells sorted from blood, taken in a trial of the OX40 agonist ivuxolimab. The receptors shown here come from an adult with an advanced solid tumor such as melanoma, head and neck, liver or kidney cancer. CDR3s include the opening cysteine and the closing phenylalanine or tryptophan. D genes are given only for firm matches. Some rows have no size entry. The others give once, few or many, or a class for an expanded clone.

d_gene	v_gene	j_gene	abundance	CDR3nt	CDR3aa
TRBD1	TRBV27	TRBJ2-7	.	TGTGCCAGCAGCTCTAGACAGGGGATGCACGAGCAGTACTTC	CASSSRQGMHEQYF
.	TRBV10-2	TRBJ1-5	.	TGCGCCAGCAGTGACGCTAATCAGCCCCAGCATTTT	CASSDANQPQHF
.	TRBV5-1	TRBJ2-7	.	TGCGCCAGCAGCTTGGGACCCGGTGTCTACGAGCAGTACTTC	CASSLGPGVYEQYF
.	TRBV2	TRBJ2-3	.	TGTGCCGGACACAGGGAAATCGTTGCAGATACGCAGTATTTT	CAGHREIVADTQYF
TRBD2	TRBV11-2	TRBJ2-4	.	TGTGCCAGCAGCTTAGATTTCCCTCGGGGGACTAGTGGGGCCAAAAACATTCAGTACTTC	CASSLDFPRGTSGAKNIQYF
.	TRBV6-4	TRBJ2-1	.	TGTGCCAGCAGTCCGGGACTCGGGCGTCTCAATGAGCAGTTCTTC	CASSPGLGRLNEQFF
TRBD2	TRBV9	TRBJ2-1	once	TGTGCCAGCAGCGTTGGCCCGACCGGGTCGGGAACTAGCGAGTTCGATGAGCAGTTCTTC	CASSVGPTGSGTSEFDEQFF
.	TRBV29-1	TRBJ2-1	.	TGCAGCGTGGGGGAGATCGATGAGCAGTTCTTC	CSVGEIDEQFF
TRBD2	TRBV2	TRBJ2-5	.	TGTGCCAGCACCAAGGGGCGGCTAGCGGGAGAACTGGAGACCCAGTACTTC	CASTKGRLAGELETQYF
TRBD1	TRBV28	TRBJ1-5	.	TGTGCCAGCAGTTACCCAGGGGGAGGGGGGCAGCCCCAGCATTTT	CASSYPGGGGQPQHF
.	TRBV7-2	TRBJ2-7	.	TGTGCCAGCAGCATAGACGGGTGGGGCTCCTACGAGCAGTACTTC	CASSIDGWGSYEQYF
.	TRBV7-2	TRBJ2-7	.	TGTGCCAGCAGCTTAGGGACAGGGAGGGACCCAGTGGGGAAGTACTTC	CASSLGTGRDPVGKYF
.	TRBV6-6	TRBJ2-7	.	TGTGCCAGCCGGGCGCGGGCAGCTTCCTACGAGCAGTACTTC	CASRARAASYEQYF
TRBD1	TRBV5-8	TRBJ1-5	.	TGTGCCAGCAGCGGGCGAGCGCAGGGGGGCTTTGGGAGCAATCAGCCCCAGCATTTT	CASSGRAQGGFGSNQPQHF
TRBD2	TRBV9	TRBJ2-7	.	TGTGCCAGCACGACTAGCGGGAGGTATTACGAGCAGTACTTC	CASTTSGRYYEQYF
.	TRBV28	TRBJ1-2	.	TGTGCCAGCAGTCTGACACCAAACTATGGCTACACCTTC	CASSLTPNYGYTF
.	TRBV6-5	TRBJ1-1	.	TGTGCCAGCAGTCAAACAGGGTGGACTGAAGCTTTCTTT	CASSQTGWTEAFF
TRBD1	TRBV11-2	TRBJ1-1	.	TGTGCCAGCAGCTTCCTCGGACAGGGCGTCACTGAAGCTTTCTTT	CASSFLGQGVTEAFF
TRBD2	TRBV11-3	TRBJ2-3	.	TGTGCCAGCAGCACGGTGGATAGCGGGAGCGATACGCAGTATTTT	CASSTVDSGSDTQYF
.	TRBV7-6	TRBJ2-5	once	TGTGCCAGCAGCTTAGGGAGAAGTGGACTCGAGACCCAGTACTTC	CASSLGRSGLETQYF
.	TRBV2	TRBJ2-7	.	TGTGCCATAGAGCTCCGGCCGGGGGAGCAGTACTTC	CAIELRPGEQYF
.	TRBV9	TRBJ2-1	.	TGTGCCAGCAGCGTGGGTCAGAATCCCTTCTACAATGAGCAGTTCTTC	CASSVGQNPFYNEQFF
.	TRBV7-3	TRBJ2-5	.	TGTGCCAGCAGCTTAGGTCGGGGCCAAGAGACCCAGTACTTC	CASSLGRGQETQYF
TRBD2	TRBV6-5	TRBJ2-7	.	TGTGCCAGCATGACTAGCGGGGGCTACGAGCAGTACTTC	CASMTSGGYEQYF
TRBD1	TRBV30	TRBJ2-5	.	TGTGCCTGGGGACAGGGACAGGGGGCGTTCGAGACCCAGTACTTC	CAWGQGQGAFETQYF
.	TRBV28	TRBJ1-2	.	TGTGCCAGCAAGGGGGAGACGGGCTATGGCTACACCTTC	CASKGETGYGYTF
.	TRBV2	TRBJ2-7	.	TGTGCCAGCCGTGTATCCCCCTACGAGCAGTACTTC	CASRVSPYEQYF
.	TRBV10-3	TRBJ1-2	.	TGTGCCATCAGTGAAGATACCGCCGGGGCTAACTATGGCTACACCTTC	CAISEDTAGANYGYTF
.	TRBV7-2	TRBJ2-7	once	TGTGCCAGCAGCTACGGGGCCCCACTCTACGAGCAGTACTTC	CASSYGAPLYEQYF
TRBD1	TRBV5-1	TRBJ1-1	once	TGCGCCAGCAGAAATCCCAGGGGGCGTGAGACTGAAGCTTTCTTT	CASRNPRGRETEAFF
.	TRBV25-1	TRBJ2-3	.	TGTGCCAGCAGTGAAAGCAGGATCATACCGGATACGCAGTATTTT	CASSESRIIPDTQYF
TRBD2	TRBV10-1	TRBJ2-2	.	TGCGCCAGCAGTGGACTAGCGGGAGGCTCCGGGGAGCTGTTTTTT	CASSGLAGGSGELFF
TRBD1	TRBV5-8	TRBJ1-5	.	TGTGCCAGCAGCCTGACGGGACAGATCAATCAGCCCCAGCATTTT	CASSLTGQINQPQHF
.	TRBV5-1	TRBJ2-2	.	TGCGCCAGCAGCTTGGATCGGGGAACCGGGGAGCTGTTTTTT	CASSLDRGTGELFF
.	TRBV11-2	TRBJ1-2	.	TGTGCCAGCAGCTTATCCCCAGGGGCTAACTATGGCTACACCTTC	CASSLSPGANYGYTF
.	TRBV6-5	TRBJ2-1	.	TGTGCCAGCAGCCACGGCGCTGAGCAGTTCTTC	CASSHGAEQFF